These T cell receptor beta chains were read from a single sample in a study of blood T cell repertoires in COVID-19. The method was immunoSEQ multiplex PCR; TCRdb's version includes in-frame clones alone and lacks a portion of them. Of 390,000 or so clones listed, more than 70% are singletons. Sequenced sample: peripheral blood. These receptors were taken from a woman aged 25 to 39 with COVID-19, enrolled during active disease. The CDR3 runs from the conserved cysteine through the conserved F or W. D genes are given only for firm matches. The size entry is marked missing in some rows and otherwise reads once, few, many or a size class.

>TRBJ1-2|-|TRBV6-2/TRBV6-3|-
TGTGCCAGCAGTTATTACAGGGTGAACTATGGCTACACCTTC
CASSYYRVNYGYTF
>TRBJ1-1|-|TRBV10-3|-
TGTGCCATCAGTGGCCCCGGGACAGAAGCTTTCTTT
CAISGPGTEAFF
>TRBJ2-7|few|TRBV4-2|-
TGTGCCAGCAGCCAAGATCTGGGACACGAAAACAGCGAGCAGTACTTC
CASSQDLGHENSEQYF
>TRBJ1-1|-|TRBV2|-
TGTGCCAGCAGTGAACTCATGGCTAACACTGAAGCTTTCTTT
CASSELMANTEAFF
>TRBJ2-1|-|TRBV2|TRBD2
TGTGCCAGCAGTGTTACTAGCGGGGGACCCAATGAGCAGTTCTTC
CASSVTSGGPNEQFF
>TRBJ1-2|-|TRBV21-1|-
TGTGCCAGCAGCAAACGGAGGGGTTGCGGGAAGAGAATAGACTATGGCTACACCTTC
CASSKRRGCGKRIDYGYTF
>TRBJ1-1|-|TRBV19|TRBD1
TGTGCCAGTAGGACAGGGGGCGGTCGGGGCAGCGCTGAAGCTTTCTTT
CASRTGGGRGSAEAFF
>TRBJ2-5|-|TRBV27|TRBD1
TGTGCCAGCAGTTTGTACGGGACAGGGGTTTGGCAAGAGACCCAGTACTTC
CASSLYGTGVWQETQYF
>TRBJ2-1|-|TRBV14|-
TGTGCCAGCAGCCCGACGGACTTACTAACGAACAATGAGCAGTTCTTC
CASSPTDLLTNNEQFF
>TRBJ1-6|-|TRBV7-2|-
TGTGCCAGCAGCTTAGATCCTACCAATAATTCACCCCTCCACTTT
CASSLDPTNNSPLHF
>TRBJ2-1|-|TRBV7-2|-
TGTGCCAGCAGCTCTCGGGTGAGCTCCTACAATGAGCAGTTCTTC
CASSSRVSSYNEQFF
>TRBJ2-1|-|TRBV19|-
TGTGCCAGTAGTATCTGGGACTTCTCCTACAATGAGCAGTTCTTC
CASSIWDFSYNEQFF
>TRBJ2-3|-|TRBV11-3|TRBD2
TGTGCCAGCAGCTTAGATCCGGGGGGATGGTTGCCAGATACGCAGTATTTT
CASSLDPGGWLPDTQYF
>TRBJ1-2|-|TRBV3-1/TRBV3-2|TRBD1
TGTGCCAGCAGCCAAGATCGACGGGACAGCCGCTATGGCTACACCTTC
CASSQDRRDSRYGYTF
>TRBJ1-5|-|TRBV28|-
TGTGCCAGCAGTCTAATGGGCAATCAGCCCCAGCATTTT
CASSLMGNQPQHF
>TRBJ2-1|-|TRBV5-4|TRBD2
TGTGCCAGCAGCTTGGGACTAGCGGTTTACAATGAGCAGTTCTTC
CASSLGLAVYNEQFF
>TRBJ2-2|-|TRBV7-9|TRBD1
TGTGCCAGCAGATTACAGGGGACCAACACCGGGGAGCTGTTTTTT
CASRLQGTNTGELFF
>TRBJ1-5|-|TRBV2|-
TGTGCCAGCAGTGAAACAGGTGGGGCAGTTAATCAGCCCCAGCATTTT
CASSETGGAVNQPQHF
>TRBJ2-6|-|TRBV7-2|TRBD1
TGTGCCAGCAGCTCGCGAGGGACAGGGGGTGCTGGGGCCAACGTCCTGACTTTC
CASSSRGTGGAGANVLTF
>TRBJ2-5|once|TRBV7-9|-
TGTGCCAGCAGCCCTTTTGGGGCGGAGACCCAGTACTTC
CASSPFGAETQYF
>TRBJ1-2|-|TRBV13|-
TGTGCCAGCGGCAGAAACTATGGCTACACCTTC
CASGRNYGYTF
>TRBJ1-1|-|TRBV4-2|-
TGTGCCAGCAGCCAAAGACCAGGAGGCGGCAGTAAAGTGAACACTGAAGCTTTCTTT
CASSQRPGGGSKVNTEAFF
>TRBJ2-4|-|TRBV9|-
TGTGCCAGCAGCGGCCCTCGGGGACTAGCCAAAAACATTCAGTACTTC
CASSGPRGLAKNIQYF
>TRBJ2-1|-|TRBV7-9|TRBD2
TGTGCCAGCAGCCGGGGCGGGAGTAGTGGTGAGCAGTTCTTC
CASSRGGSSGEQFF
>TRBJ1-5|many|TRBV19|-
TGTGCCAGTAGTATAGTACCAGATGGGGCATCGCCCCAGCATTTT
CASSIVPDGASPQHF
>TRBJ2-2|-|TRBV28|-
TGTGCCAGCAGACTTGTTGCCGGGGAGCTGTTTTTT
CASRLVAGELFF
>TRBJ2-1|-|TRBV4-3|TRBD2
TGCGCCAGCAGCCATCTCACTAGCGGGGGGTTCAATGAGCAGTTCTTC
CASSHLTSGGFNEQFF
>TRBJ1-6|few|TRBV6-5|TRBD1
TGTGCCAGCAGTTCGACGACAGGGGCCGAGTCACCCCTCCACTTT
CASSSTTGAESPLHF
>TRBJ1-6|-|TRBV6-2/TRBV6-3|-
TGTGCCAGCAGTTACTCGAGTCGCTATAATTCACCCCTCCACTTT
CASSYSSRYNSPLHF